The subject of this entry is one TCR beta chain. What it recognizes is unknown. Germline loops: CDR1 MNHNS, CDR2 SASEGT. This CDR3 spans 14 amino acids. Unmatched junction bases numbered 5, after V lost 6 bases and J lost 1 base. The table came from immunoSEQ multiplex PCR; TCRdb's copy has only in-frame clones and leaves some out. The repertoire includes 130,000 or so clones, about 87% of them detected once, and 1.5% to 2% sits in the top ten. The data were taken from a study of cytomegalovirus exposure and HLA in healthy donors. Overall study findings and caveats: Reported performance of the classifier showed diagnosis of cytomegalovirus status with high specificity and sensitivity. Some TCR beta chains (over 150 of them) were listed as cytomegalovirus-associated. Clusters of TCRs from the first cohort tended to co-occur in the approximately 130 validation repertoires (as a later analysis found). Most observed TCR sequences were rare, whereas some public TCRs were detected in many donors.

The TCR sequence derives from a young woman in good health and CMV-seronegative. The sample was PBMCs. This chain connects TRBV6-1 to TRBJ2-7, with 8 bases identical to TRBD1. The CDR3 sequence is CASRDREISYEQYF. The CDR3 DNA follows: TGTGCCAGCAGGGACAGGGAGATTTCCTACGAGCAGTACTTC.